What follows is one T cell receptor (beta chain) and its context. Its antigen is unidentified. The sequenced template was cDNA made from the entire isolated RNA. Here immunoSEQ multiplex PCR was the method, and the copy in TCRdb shows in-frame clones only, minus some. The table records around 97,000 clones, about 26% of them present only once. Sorting based on CD45RO/CCR7/CD25/CD127/CD95/CD27 separated CD4+ naive, central memory, regulatory and stem cell-like memory cells. This entry is derived from a study of beta chain features in type 1 diabetes. Whole-study findings and limits: The VDJ junctions of type 1 diabetes patients carried fewer insertions and more deletions. Reads derived from cDNA could over-represent cells showing high TCR expression. Patients and controls would be equally affected if PCR favored shorter templates. Among patients with Type 1 diabetes, TCRB CDR3s were moderately but significantly shorter in every one of the four CD4+ subsets.

Trimming shortened V by 5 bases and J by 1 base, and 10 bases separated the two germline ends. Germline V gene sequence: CDR1 GTSNPN, CDR2 SVGIG (reference sequence). The CDR3 spans 13 residues. The source material was central memory CD4+ T cells from blood. V is TRBV30 and J is TRBJ2-3; D gene unclear. The TCR comes from a woman aged 18-35 years with type 1 diabetes. The CDR3 spells CAWSDLGTDTQYF. The CDR3 DNA follows: TGTGCCTGGTCCGATTTAGGCACAGATACGCAGTATTTT.